The sample holds many counts of the clone carrying this T cell receptor (beta chain). Its antigen is not identified. This specimen comes from a study of early T cells in non-severe SARS-CoV-2 infection. MiXCR was run by TCRdb on the 5' RACE reads, yielding one entry per CDR3 protein. The sample holds about 36,000 distinct CDR3 sequences; about 5% are singletons and the top ten take less than 35%. After removal of 2 bases from V and 2 bases from J, the junction contained 12 bases not matched to a gene. This CDR3 spans 17 amino acids. CDR1 DFQATT and CDR2 SNEGSKA come from the germline V gene (reference sequence). Whole-study findings and limits: VDJdb matching, biased toward anti-spike CD8 responses, missed private and CD4 specificities.

The TCR was taken from an adult who was a healthcare worker with PCR-confirmed SARS-CoV-2 infection or an uninfected control (not recorded which). Material for sequencing was whole blood. The V call is TRBV20-1, the J call TRBJ2-5; 9 nucleotides line up with TRBD2. The CDR3 loop is CSARRASGKGMQETQYF. The CDR3 bases are TGCAGTGCTAGAAGGGCTAGCGGGAAGGGGATGCAAGAGACCCAGTACTTC.